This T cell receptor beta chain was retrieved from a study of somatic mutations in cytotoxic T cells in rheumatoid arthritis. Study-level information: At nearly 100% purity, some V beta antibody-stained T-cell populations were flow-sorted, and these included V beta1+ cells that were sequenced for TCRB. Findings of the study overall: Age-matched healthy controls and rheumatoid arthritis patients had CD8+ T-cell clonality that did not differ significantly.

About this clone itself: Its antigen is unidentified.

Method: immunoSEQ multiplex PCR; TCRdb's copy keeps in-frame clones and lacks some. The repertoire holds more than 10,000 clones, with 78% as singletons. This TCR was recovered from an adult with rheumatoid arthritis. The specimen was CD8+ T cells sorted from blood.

The CDR3 DNA sequence: TGTGCCAGCCAACATCACCCTAACAGGGGATTATTGAGAACTGAAGCTTTCTTT. Amino acids: CASQHHPNRGLLRTEAFF. This sequence joins TRBV19 and TRBJ1-1; 7 bases are a match to TRBD1. The CDR3 loop spans 18 amino acids. V gave up 9 bases and J gave up 5 bases; unmatched junction bases: 24. From germline, CDR1 is LNHDA and CDR2 SQIVND (reference sequence). The complete variable domain, with remaining parts taken from reference TRBV19 and TRBJ1-1, reads DGGITQSPKYLFRKEGQNVTLSCEQNLNHDAMYWYRQDPGQGLRLIYYSQIVNDFQKGDIAEGYSVSREKKESFPLTVTSAQKNPTAFYLCASQHHPNRGLLRTEAFFGQGTRLTVV.